This is a list of T cell receptor beta chains from one sample in a study of cytomegalovirus exposure and HLA in healthy donors. The method was immunoSEQ multiplex PCR; TCRdb's version includes in-frame clones alone and lacks a portion of them. Of 90,000 to 150,000 clones in the sample, 76% are singletons; the top ten hold around 10%. Sequences were obtained from PBMCs. The source of these receptors is a woman aged 40 to 55 in good health and CMV-seropositive. The CDR3 runs from the conserved cysteine through the conserved F or W. The order of the fields is CDR3 protein, CDR3 DNA, J gene, clone size, D gene, V gene. The D gene is left open where the match is weak. Not all rows give a size; the values are once, few, many and, for expanded clones, a class.

CDR3: CAISGTGGYEQYF
DNA: TGTGCCATCAGCGGGACAGGGGGGTACGAGCAGTACTTC
J: TRBJ2-7
size: -
D: TRBD1
V: TRBV10-3

CDR3: CASSRQGFGADTQYF
DNA: TGTGCCAGCAGCCGCCAAGGGTTCGGGGCAGATACGCAGTATTTT
J: TRBJ2-3
size: -
D: -
V: TRBV14

CDR3: CASSLGIGGASDTQYF
DNA: TGCGCCAGCAGCTTGGGGATCGGGGGGGCATCAGATACGCAGTATTTT
J: TRBJ2-3
size: -
D: TRBD2
V: TRBV5-1

CDR3: CASGPYNEQFF
DNA: TGCGCCAGCGGCCCATACAATGAGCAGTTCTTC
J: TRBJ2-1
size: -
D: -
V: TRBV10-2

CDR3: CASSQERQTIYNEQFF
DNA: TGTGCCAGCAGCCAAGAGAGACAAACCATCTACAATGAGCAGTTCTTC
J: TRBJ2-1
size: -
D: -
V: TRBV4-2

CDR3: CAWTRSSYGYTF
DNA: TGTGCCTGGACCAGGTCCTCCTATGGCTACACCTTC
J: TRBJ1-2
size: -
D: -
V: TRBV30

CDR3: CASSLLAALGDTQYF
DNA: TGCGCCAGCAGCTTATTAGCGGCCCTTGGAGATACGCAGTATTTT
J: TRBJ2-3
size: once
D: -
V: TRBV5-1

CDR3: CASSPPGGSQGGEQYF
DNA: TGTGCCAGTAGCCCCCCTGGCGGATCTCAGGGGGGCGAGCAGTACTTC
J: TRBJ2-7
size: -
D: -
V: TRBV19

CDR3: CASSHRTGGFQPQHF
DNA: TGCGCCAGCAGCCATCGGACAGGGGGATTTCAGCCCCAGCATTTT
J: TRBJ1-5
size: -
D: TRBD1
V: TRBV4-1

CDR3: CASSGALTNEQFF
DNA: TGTGCCAGCAGTGGGGCGCTGACGAATGAGCAGTTCTTC
J: TRBJ2-1
size: -
D: -
V: TRBV2

CDR3: CASSLEGRAHEQYF
DNA: TGCGCCAGCAGCTTGGAGGGCAGGGCCCACGAGCAGTACTTC
J: TRBJ2-7
size: few
D: -
V: TRBV5-1

CDR3: CAWSRDLGAFLFF
DNA: TGTGCCTGGTCTCGGGACTTAGGAGCGTTCCTGTTTTTT
J: TRBJ2-2
size: -
D: -
V: TRBV30

CDR3: CAIRGNEDTEAFF
DNA: TGTGCCATCAGGGGTAACGAGGACACTGAAGCTTTCTTT
J: TRBJ1-1
size: -
D: -
V: TRBV10-3

CDR3: CASSLVAGGPISDTQYF
DNA: TGCGCCAGCAGCTTGGTCGCGGGGGGCCCGATTTCAGATACGCAGTATTTT
J: TRBJ2-3
size: -
D: TRBD2
V: TRBV5-1

CDR3: CASTTYNEQFF
DNA: TGTGCCAGCACAACCTACAATGAGCAGTTCTTC
J: TRBJ2-1
size: -
D: -
V: TRBV2

CDR3: CASSSAGLTYEQYF
DNA: TGTGCCAGCAGCTCCGCGGGACTAACTTACGAGCAGTACTTC
J: TRBJ2-7
size: -
D: TRBD2
V: TRBV13

CDR3: CASSTRQNTEAFF
DNA: TGTGCCAGTAGTACTCGACAGAACACTGAAGCTTTCTTT
J: TRBJ1-1
size: -
D: -
V: TRBV19

CDR3: CASSPLATGQETQYF
DNA: TGTGCCAGCTCACCACTCGCGACAGGGCAAGAGACCCAGTACTTC
J: TRBJ2-5
size: -
D: TRBD1
V: TRBV18

CDR3: CASSPTGKDSPLHF
DNA: TGCGCCAGCAGCCCCACAGGGAAGGATTCACCCCTCCACTTT
J: TRBJ1-6
size: -
D: -
V: TRBV4-1

CDR3: CASSDRGQAYNEQFF
DNA: TGTGCCAGCAGCGACAGGGGACAGGCCTACAATGAGCAGTTCTTC
J: TRBJ2-1
size: -
D: TRBD1
V: TRBV9

CDR3: CASSEEGPYNQPQHF
DNA: TGTGCCAGCAGTGAGGAGGGACCGTACAATCAGCCCCAGCATTTT
J: TRBJ1-5
size: -
D: -
V: TRBV2

CDR3: CASISYTDTQYF
DNA: TGTGCCAGCATTTCGTACACGGATACGCAGTATTTT
J: TRBJ2-3
size: -
D: -
V: TRBV6-1

CDR3: CASKEGGGTEAFF
DNA: TGCGCCAGCAAGGAAGGGGGCGGCACTGAAGCTTTCTTT
J: TRBJ1-1
size: -
D: TRBD1
V: TRBV10-2

CDR3: CASSPRPRDTQYF
DNA: TGTGCCAGCAGTCCCCGACCGAGGGATACGCAGTATTTT
J: TRBJ2-3
size: -
D: -
V: TRBV6-1

CDR3: CAWRMVTSGNNEQFF
DNA: TGTGCCTGGAGAATGGTGACTTCGGGGAACAATGAGCAGTTCTTC
J: TRBJ2-1
size: few
D: -
V: TRBV30

CDR3: CASTHPTLRNEQFF
DNA: TGTGCCAGCACCCACCCCACGTTGAGAAATGAGCAGTTCTTC
J: TRBJ2-1
size: -
D: -
V: TRBV6-5

CDR3: CASSYQGEYNEQFF
DNA: TGTGCCAGCAGTTACCAGGGGGAGTACAATGAGCAGTTCTTC
J: TRBJ2-1
size: -
D: TRBD1
V: TRBV6-6

CDR3: CASSTGQGVSYEQYF
DNA: TGTGCCAGTAGTACCGGACAGGGCGTTTCCTACGAGCAGTACTTC
J: TRBJ2-7
size: -
D: TRBD1
V: TRBV19

CDR3: CSVEAPLSYTQYF
DNA: TGCAGCGTTGAGGCCCCCCTGTCATATACGCAGTATTTT
J: TRBJ2-3
size: -
D: -
V: TRBV29-1

CDR3: CASSPQTPGRTSSGANVLTF
DNA: TGTGCCAGCAGCCCACAAACACCCGGACGGACAAGCTCTGGGGCCAACGTCCTGACTTTC
J: TRBJ2-6
size: -
D: -
V: TRBV9

CDR3: CASSQTGAQETQYF
DNA: TGTGCCAGTAGCCAGACAGGGGCCCAAGAGACCCAGTACTTC
J: TRBJ2-5
size: -
D: TRBD1
V: TRBV19

CDR3: CATSRQGTEAFF
DNA: TGTGCCACCAGCAGACAGGGCACTGAAGCTTTCTTT
J: TRBJ1-1
size: -
D: -
V: TRBV15

CDR3: CASSLQGQGNQPQHF
DNA: TGTGCCAGCAGCTTGCAGGGTCAGGGGAATCAGCCCCAGCATTTT
J: TRBJ1-5
size: once
D: -
V: TRBV7-2

CDR3: CASSTTGVNGELFF
DNA: TGCGCCAGCAGCACGACAGGGGTGAACGGGGAGCTGTTTTTT
J: TRBJ2-2
size: few
D: TRBD1
V: TRBV5-1

CDR3: CSVSGLAAVTDTQYF
DNA: TGCAGCGTTTCTGGGCTAGCGGCAGTCACAGATACGCAGTATTTT
J: TRBJ2-3
size: -
D: TRBD2
V: TRBV29-1

CDR3: CASSRERSTDTQYF
DNA: TGCGCCAGCAGCCGCGAGAGGAGCACAGATACGCAGTATTTT
J: TRBJ2-3
size: -
D: -
V: TRBV5-1

CDR3: CASSSDRVVGYTF
DNA: TGTGCCAGCAGCTCGGACAGGGTCGTAGGCTACACCTTC
J: TRBJ1-2
size: -
D: TRBD1
V: TRBV5-6

CDR3: CASSFLLVAGNQPQHF
DNA: TGTGCCAGCAGCTTTCTCTTGGTGGCGGGGAATCAGCCCCAGCATTTT
J: TRBJ1-5
size: -
D: -
V: TRBV5-8

CDR3: CASSLPGSSGANVLTF
DNA: TGTGCCAGCAGCTTGCCGGGAAGCTCTGGGGCCAACGTCCTGACTTTC
J: TRBJ2-6
size: few
D: -
V: TRBV5-6

CDR3: CASSLSITWGVLYGYTF
DNA: TGTGCCAGCAGTTTATCGATAACATGGGGGGTTCTCTATGGCTACACCTTC
J: TRBJ1-2
size: -
D: -
V: TRBV27

CDR3: CASSRDRPGGGELFF
DNA: TGTGCCAGCAGCCGGGACAGGCCGGGAGGCGGGGAGCTGTTTTTT
J: TRBJ2-2
size: -
D: -
V: TRBV6-6

CDR3: CASSHRLGGGRSYEQYF
DNA: TGTGCCAGCAGCCACCGGTTAGGCGGGGGGCGATCCTACGAGCAGTACTTC
J: TRBJ2-7
size: -
D: TRBD2
V: TRBV14

CDR3: CASTRAETNYGYTF
DNA: TGTGCCAGCACCAGGGCCGAAACTAACTATGGCTACACCTTC
J: TRBJ1-2
size: -
D: -
V: TRBV6-5

CDR3: CASSDRLSTEAFF
DNA: TGTGCCAGCTCCGACAGGCTAAGCACTGAAGCTTTCTTT
J: TRBJ1-1
size: -
D: -
V: TRBV6-1

CDR3: CASSDYGRTDTQYF
DNA: TGCGCCAGCAGTGATTACGGTCGCACAGATACGCAGTATTTT
J: TRBJ2-3
size: -
D: -
V: TRBV10-1

CDR3: CSVGGPLGAFF
DNA: TGCAGCGTTGGAGGGCCACTAGGAGCTTTCTTT
J: TRBJ1-1
size: once
D: -
V: TRBV29-1

CDR3: CASSGQGSAYYGYTF
DNA: TGCGCCAGCAGCGGACAGGGCAGCGCGTACTATGGCTACACCTTC
J: TRBJ1-2
size: once
D: TRBD1
V: TRBV4-1

CDR3: CASTPPRGATDTQYF
DNA: TGTGCCAGCACCCCACCCCGGGGGGCCACAGATACGCAGTATTTT
J: TRBJ2-3
size: -
D: -
V: TRBV28

CDR3: CASSLGQGSNTGELFF
DNA: TGCGCCAGCAGCTTGGGACAGGGATCGAACACCGGGGAGCTGTTTTTT
J: TRBJ2-2
size: -
D: TRBD1
V: TRBV5-1

CDR3: CASSGGSGGEDTQYF
DNA: TGCGCCAGCAGCGGCGGGTCGGGGGGGGAAGATACGCAGTATTTT
J: TRBJ2-3
size: -
D: TRBD2
V: TRBV5-1

CDR3: CASSEFGRQGHQPQHF
DNA: TGTGCCAGCAGTGAATTTGGTAGACAGGGGCATCAGCCCCAGCATTTT
J: TRBJ1-5
size: -
D: TRBD1
V: TRBV6-1

CDR3: CASSLTGTGGRIGEKLFF
DNA: TGCGCCAGCAGCTTAACCGGGACAGGGGGGAGAATAGGCGAAAAACTGTTTTTT
J: TRBJ1-4
size: -
D: TRBD1
V: TRBV5-1

CDR3: CASSAFGAHQEGYTF
DNA: TGTGCCAGCAGCGCCTTTGGGGCGCACCAGGAAGGCTACACCTTC
J: TRBJ1-2
size: -
D: -
V: TRBV7-9

CDR3: CASSPRQGLSEQYF
DNA: TGTGCCAGCAGCCCCCGACAGGGGTTGAGCGAGCAGTACTTC
J: TRBJ2-7
size: -
D: TRBD1
V: TRBV5-5

CDR3: CASSYWASNQPQHF
DNA: TGTGCCAGCAGTTACTGGGCCAGCAATCAGCCCCAGCATTTT
J: TRBJ1-5
size: -
D: -
V: TRBV6-5